The present entry profiles one TCR beta chain with its context. The repertoire was sequenced with immunoSEQ multiplex PCR; TCRdb's copy has only in-frame clones and lacks some. The sample shows around 200,000 clones, more than 80% of them seen only once. Participants reported their clinical history, and cohort assignment relied on those reports. Recovered status applied to Cohort 3 donors who had two consecutive negative PCRs. It also applied to those with clearance or with symptom resolution. The CDR3 loop spans 15 amino acids. V shed 5 bases, J shed 9 bases, and the junction held 10 bases outside the gene matches. Germline-derived CDR1 and CDR2 are MNHEY and SVGAGI. The data are from a study of blood T cell repertoires in COVID-19.

The sequenced material came from PBMCs or T cells enriched from blood (not recorded which). The chain is built from TRBV6-5 and TRBJ1-6; 7 nucleotides align to TRBD1. The source is a man aged 35 to 55 who had recovered from COVID-19. The CDR3 DNA reads as TGTGCCAGCAGTATTTCCGGGACAGCGACTTCACCCCTCCACTTT. This sequence encodes CASSISGTATSPLHF.